The sequence of this T cell receptor beta chain was determined in a study of T cells in Graves' hyperthyroidism and ophthalmopathy. General observations from the study: Blood also carried most thyroid clonotypes expanded above 0.001.

The germline CDR1 and CDR2 sequences are MDHEN and SYDVKM. V was trimmed by 6 bases and J by 10 bases, leaving 14 bases between them. The CDR3 is 12 amino acids. RNA transcripts provided the source from which TCR beta CDR3 regions were amplified. Primed by the HTBI set, a first-round RT-PCR was run on the TCR CDR3. MiXCR was run by TCRdb on the multiplex PCR reads, yielding one entry per CDR3 protein. This table holds about 530,000 distinct CDR3 sequences, 17% found once. This clonotype was seen ten or more times. Its antigen remains unidentified. The chain joins TRBV28 to TRBJ2-3; D perhaps matches TRBD1 (6 bases). Sequencing was carried out using blood. The sequence was collected from a woman younger than 35 with Graves' ophthalmopathy. The CDR3 DNA is TGTGCCAGCAGCCTCGACAGGATCGCGCAGTATTTT. Its protein product is CASSLDRIAQYF.